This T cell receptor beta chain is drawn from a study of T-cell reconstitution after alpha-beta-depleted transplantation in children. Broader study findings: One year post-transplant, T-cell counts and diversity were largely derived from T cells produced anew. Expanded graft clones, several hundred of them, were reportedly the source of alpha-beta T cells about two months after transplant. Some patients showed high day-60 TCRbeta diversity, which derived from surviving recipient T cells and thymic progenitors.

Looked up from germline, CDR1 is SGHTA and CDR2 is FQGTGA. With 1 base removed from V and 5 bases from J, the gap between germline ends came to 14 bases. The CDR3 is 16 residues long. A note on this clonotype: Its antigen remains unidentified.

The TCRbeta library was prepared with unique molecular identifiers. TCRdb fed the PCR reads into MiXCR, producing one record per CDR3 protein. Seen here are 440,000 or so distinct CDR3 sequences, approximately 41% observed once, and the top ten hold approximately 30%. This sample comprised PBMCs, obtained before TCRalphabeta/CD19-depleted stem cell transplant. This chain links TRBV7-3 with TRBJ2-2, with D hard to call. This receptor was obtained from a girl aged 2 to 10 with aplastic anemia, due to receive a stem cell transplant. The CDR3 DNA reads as TGTGCCAGCAGCTTAAATGGGCCGGCGATAACCGGGGAGCTGTTTTTT. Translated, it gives CASSLNGPAITGELFF.